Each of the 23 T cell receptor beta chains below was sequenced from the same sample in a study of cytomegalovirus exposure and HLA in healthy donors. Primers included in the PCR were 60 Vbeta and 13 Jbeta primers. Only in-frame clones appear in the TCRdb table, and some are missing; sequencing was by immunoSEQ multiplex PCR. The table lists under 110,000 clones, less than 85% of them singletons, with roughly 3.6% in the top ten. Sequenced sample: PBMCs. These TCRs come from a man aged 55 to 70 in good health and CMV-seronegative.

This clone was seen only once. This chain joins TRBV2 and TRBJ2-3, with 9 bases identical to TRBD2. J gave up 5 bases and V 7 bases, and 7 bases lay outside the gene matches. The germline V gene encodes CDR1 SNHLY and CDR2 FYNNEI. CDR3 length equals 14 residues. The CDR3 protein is CASTRGGAGDTQYF. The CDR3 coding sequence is TGTGCCAGCACCCGCGGGGGGGCCGGAGATACGCAGTATTTT.

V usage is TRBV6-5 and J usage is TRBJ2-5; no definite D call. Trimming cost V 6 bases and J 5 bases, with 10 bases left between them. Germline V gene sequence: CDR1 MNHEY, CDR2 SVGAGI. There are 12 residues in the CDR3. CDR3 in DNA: TGTGCCAGCAGGGGCGTTTCGGAGACCCAGTACTTC. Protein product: CASRGVSETQYF.

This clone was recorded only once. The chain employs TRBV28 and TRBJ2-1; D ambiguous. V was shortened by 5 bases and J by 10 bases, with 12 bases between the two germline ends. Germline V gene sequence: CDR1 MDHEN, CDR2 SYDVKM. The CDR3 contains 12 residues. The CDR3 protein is CASSAFRGEQFF. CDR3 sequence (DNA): TGTGCCAGCAGTGCCTTTCGCGGCGAGCAGTTCTTC.

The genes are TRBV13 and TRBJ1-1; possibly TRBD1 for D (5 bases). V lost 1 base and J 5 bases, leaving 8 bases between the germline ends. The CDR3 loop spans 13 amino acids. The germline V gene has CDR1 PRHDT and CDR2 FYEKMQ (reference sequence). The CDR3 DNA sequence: TGTGCCAGCAGCTTAGACGGGGGTACTGAAGCTTTCTTT. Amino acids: CASSLDGGTEAFF.

CDR3 in amino acids: CASSYSGGKGETQYF. The DNA for the CDR3 is TGTGCCAGCAGCTACTCAGGGGGCAAGGGGGAGACCCAGTACTTC. The chain employs TRBV7-6 and TRBJ2-5, with 8 bases that match TRBD1. Germline V gene data show CDR1 as SGHVS and CDR2 as FNYEAQ. This CDR3 has 15 residues. After removal of 4 bases from V and 5 bases from J, the junction contained 9 bases not matched to a gene. Full variable domain (outside the CDR3, taken from reference TRBV7-6 and TRBJ2-5): GAGVSQSPRYKVTKRGQDVALRCDPISGHVSLYWYRQALGQGPEFLTYFNYEAQQDKSGLPNDRFSAERPEGSISTLTIQRTEQRDSAMYRCASSYSGGKGETQYFGPGTRLLVL.

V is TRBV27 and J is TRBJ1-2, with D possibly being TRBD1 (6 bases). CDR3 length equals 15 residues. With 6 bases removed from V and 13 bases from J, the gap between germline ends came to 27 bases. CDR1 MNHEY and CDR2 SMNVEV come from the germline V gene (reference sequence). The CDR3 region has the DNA TGTGCCAGCAGAAGAACCCACCAAAGCCCGGGACAAGGCACCTTC. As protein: CASRRTHQSPGQGTF.

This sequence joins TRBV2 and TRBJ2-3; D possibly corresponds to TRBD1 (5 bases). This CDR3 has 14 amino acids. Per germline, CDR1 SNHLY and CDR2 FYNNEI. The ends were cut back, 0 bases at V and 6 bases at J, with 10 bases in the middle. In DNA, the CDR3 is TGTGCCAGCAGTGAAGCAGGGGTCTTGGATACGCAGTATTTT. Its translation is CASSEAGVLDTQYF.

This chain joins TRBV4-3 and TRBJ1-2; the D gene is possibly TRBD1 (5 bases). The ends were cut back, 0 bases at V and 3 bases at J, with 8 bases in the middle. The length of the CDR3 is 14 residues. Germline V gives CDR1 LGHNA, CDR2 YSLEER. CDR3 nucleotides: TGCGCCAGCAGCCAAGATGTACAGGACTATGGCTACACCTTC. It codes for CASSQDVQDYGYTF.

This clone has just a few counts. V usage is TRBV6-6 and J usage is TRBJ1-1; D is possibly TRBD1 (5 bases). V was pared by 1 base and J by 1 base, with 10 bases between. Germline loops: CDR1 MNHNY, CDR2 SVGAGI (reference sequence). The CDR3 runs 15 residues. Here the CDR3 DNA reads TGTGCCAGCAGTTACTTCAGGGCGGAGAACACTGAAGCTTTCTTT. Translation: CASSYFRAENTEAFF.

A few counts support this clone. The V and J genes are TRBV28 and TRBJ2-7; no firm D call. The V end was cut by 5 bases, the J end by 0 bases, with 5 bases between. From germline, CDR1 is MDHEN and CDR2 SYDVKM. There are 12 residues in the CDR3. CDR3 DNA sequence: TGTGCCAGCAGTCACAGCTCCTACGAGCAGTACGTC. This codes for CASSHSSYEQYV.

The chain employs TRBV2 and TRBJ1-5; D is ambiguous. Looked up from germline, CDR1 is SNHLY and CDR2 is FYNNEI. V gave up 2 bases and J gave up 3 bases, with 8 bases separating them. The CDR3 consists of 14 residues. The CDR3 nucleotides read TGTGCCAGCAGTGAACTACAGCCCAATCAGCCCCAGCATTTT. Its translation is CASSELQPNQPQHF.

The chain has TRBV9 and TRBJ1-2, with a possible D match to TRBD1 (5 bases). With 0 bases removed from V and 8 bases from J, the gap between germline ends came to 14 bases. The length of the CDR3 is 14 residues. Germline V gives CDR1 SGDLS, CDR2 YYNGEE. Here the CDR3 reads CASSVVGQGLGYTF. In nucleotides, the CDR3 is TGTGCCAGCAGCGTAGTCGGACAAGGGCTCGGCTACACCTTC.

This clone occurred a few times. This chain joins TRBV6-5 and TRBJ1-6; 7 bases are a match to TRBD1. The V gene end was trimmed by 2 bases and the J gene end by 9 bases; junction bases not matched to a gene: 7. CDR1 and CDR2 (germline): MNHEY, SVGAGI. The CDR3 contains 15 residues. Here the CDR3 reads CASSYHTGVGSPLHF. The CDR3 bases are TGTGCCAGCAGTTACCATACAGGGGTGGGTTCACCCCTCCACTTT.

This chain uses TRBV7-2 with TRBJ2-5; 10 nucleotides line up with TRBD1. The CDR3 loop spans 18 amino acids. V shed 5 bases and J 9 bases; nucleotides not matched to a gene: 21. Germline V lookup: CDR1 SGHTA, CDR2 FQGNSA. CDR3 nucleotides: TGTGCCAGCAGCCGATATACCGATCGCGGGACAGGGGTTGGGGCCCAGTACTTC. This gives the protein CASSRYTDRGTGVGAQYF. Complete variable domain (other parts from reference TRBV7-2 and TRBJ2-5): GAGVSQSPSNKVTEKGKDVELRCDPISGHTALYWYRQSLGQGLEFLIYFQGNSAPDKSGLPSDRFSAERTGGSVSTLTIQRTQQEDSAVYLCASSRYTDRGTGVGAQYFGPGTRLLVL.

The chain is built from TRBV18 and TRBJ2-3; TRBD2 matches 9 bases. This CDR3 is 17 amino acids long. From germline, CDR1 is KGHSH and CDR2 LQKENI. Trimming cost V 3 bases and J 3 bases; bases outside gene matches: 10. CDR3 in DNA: TGTGCCAGCTCACCCCTGGCTAGCGGGGTTGAGACAGATACGCAGTATTTT. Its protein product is CASSPLASGVETDTQYF. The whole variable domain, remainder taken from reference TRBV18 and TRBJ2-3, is NAGVMQNPRHLVRRRGQEARLRCSPMKGHSHVYWYRQLPEEGLKFMVYLQKENIIDESGMPKERFSAEFPKEGPSILRIQQVVRGDSAAYFCASSPLASGVETDTQYFGPGTRLTVL.

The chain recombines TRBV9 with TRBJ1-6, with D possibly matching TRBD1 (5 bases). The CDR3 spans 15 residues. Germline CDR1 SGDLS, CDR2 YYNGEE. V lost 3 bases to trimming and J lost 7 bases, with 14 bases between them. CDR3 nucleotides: TGTGCCAGCAGCGCTACATCAGGGCGGAATTCACCCCTCCACTTT. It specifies CASSATSGRNSPLHF.

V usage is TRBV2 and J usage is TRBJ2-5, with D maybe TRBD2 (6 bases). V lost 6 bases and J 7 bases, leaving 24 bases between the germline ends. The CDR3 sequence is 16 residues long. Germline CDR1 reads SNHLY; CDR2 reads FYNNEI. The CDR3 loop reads CASSRRMPSVGGTQYF. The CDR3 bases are TGTGCCAGCAGCCGGAGGATGCCTAGCGTGGGGGGGACCCAGTACTTC.

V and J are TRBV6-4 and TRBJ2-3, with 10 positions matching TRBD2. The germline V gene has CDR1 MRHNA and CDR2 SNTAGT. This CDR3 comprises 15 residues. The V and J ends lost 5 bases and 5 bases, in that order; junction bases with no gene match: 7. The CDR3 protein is CASSISGGAEDTQYF. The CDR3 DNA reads TGTGCCAGCAGTATAAGCGGGGGGGCCGAAGATACGCAGTATTTT.

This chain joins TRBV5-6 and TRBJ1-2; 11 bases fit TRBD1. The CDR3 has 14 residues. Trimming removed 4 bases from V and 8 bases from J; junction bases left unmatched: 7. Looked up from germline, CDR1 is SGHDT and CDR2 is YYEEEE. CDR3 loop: CASSPGQGAWGYTF. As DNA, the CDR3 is TGTGCCAGCAGCCCCGGACAGGGGGCATGGGGCTACACCTTC. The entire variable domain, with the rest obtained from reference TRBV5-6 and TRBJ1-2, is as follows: DAGVTQSPTHLIKTRGQQVTLRCSPKSGHDTVSWYQQALGQGPQFIFQYYEEEERQRGNFPDRFSGHQFPNYSSELNVNALLLGDSALYLCASSPGQGAWGYTFGSGTRLTVV.

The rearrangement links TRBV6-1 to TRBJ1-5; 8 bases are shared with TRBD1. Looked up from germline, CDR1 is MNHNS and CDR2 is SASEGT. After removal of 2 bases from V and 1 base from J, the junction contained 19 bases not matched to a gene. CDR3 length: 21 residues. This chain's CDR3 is CASSEFPGVRPGGGSNQPQHF. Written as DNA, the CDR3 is TGTGCCAGCAGTGAATTCCCCGGTGTTAGACCAGGGGGCGGAAGCAATCAGCCCCAGCATTTT.

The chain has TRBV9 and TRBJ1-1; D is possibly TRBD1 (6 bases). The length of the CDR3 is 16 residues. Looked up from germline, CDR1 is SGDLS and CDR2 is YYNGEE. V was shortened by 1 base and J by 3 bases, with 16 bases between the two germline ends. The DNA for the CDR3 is TGTGCCAGCAGCGTAACCCCGACAGGTCAGGACACTGAAGCTTTCTTT. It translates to CASSVTPTGQDTEAFF.

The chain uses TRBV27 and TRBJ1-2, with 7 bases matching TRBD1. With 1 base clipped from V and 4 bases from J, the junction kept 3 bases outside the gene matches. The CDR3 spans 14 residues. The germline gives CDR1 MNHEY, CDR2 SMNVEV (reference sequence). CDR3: CASSLLGTAYGYTF. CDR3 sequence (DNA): TGTGCCAGCAGTTTATTGGGGACAGCCTATGGCTACACCTTC.

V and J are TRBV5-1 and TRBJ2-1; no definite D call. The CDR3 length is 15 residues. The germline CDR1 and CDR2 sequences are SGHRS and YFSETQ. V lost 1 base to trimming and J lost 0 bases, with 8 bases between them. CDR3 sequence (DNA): TGCGCCAGCAGCTTGTCCCCAATCTCCTACAATGAGCAGTTCTTC. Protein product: CASSLSPISYNEQFF.